One sample yielded the 21 T cell receptor beta chains listed below, sequenced in a study of T cell responses to AZD1222 COVID-19 vaccine. This table comes from immunoSEQ multiplex PCR, and its TCRdb copy is limited to in-frame clones, with some not included. In the table there are fewer than 120,000 clones, 87% of which are singletons. Sequencing was performed on peripheral blood, taken on day 0 of AZD1222 vaccination. The receptors originated from an adult in good health.

The V and J genes are TRBV5-1 and TRBJ1-5, with TRBD1 identical over 7 bases. The V gene end was trimmed by 4 bases and the J gene end by 5 bases; junction bases not matched to a gene: 12. Per the germline V gene, CDR1 is SGHRS and CDR2 is YFSETQ. This CDR3 contains 16 residues. CDR3 region: CASSPEPGQSHQPQHF. The CDR3 bases are TGCGCCAGCAGCCCGGAGCCGGGACAGAGTCATCAGCCCCAGCATTTT.

As DNA, the CDR3 is TGTGCCAGCAGCCCCGACCCTAACTATGGCTACACCTTC. It translates to CASSPDPNYGYTF. This chain connects TRBV14 to TRBJ1-2; D is unclear. The CDR3 totals 13 residues. V lost 4 bases and J lost 0, with 6 bases in between. Germline lookup yields CDR1 SGHDN and CDR2 FVKESK.

This clone was seen once. J is TRBJ1-3 and V is TRBV7-4; TRBD1 matches 8 bases. The germline V gene has CDR1 SGHVT and CDR2 SQSDAQ. The CDR3 totals 19 residues. V shed 2 bases, J shed 0 bases, and the junction held 12 bases outside the gene matches. The CDR3 coding sequence is TGTGCCAGCAGCTTATCCCCGCAGGGGGCGAGTTTCTCTGGAAACACCATATATTTT. Translated, it gives CASSLSPQGASFSGNTIYF.

The chain employs TRBV12-3 or TRBV12-4 and TRBJ1-2; no clear D gene. CDR3 length equals 13 residues. Trimming took 3 bases from V and 3 from J, leaving 8 bases between them. The CDR3 region is CASSFSSYYGYTF. In nucleotides, the CDR3 is TGTGCCAGCAGTTTCTCATCTTACTATGGCTACACCTTC.

The J gene is TRBJ2-3, the V gene TRBV19; 7 positions agree with TRBD1. The length of the CDR3 is 16 residues. After removal of 5 bases from V and 4 bases from J, the junction contained 12 bases not matched to a gene. CDR1 and CDR2 from the germline V gene are LNHDA and SQIVND (reference sequence). CDR3 amino acids: CASSARGGAAPDTQYF. The CDR3 DNA reads as TGTGCCAGTAGTGCCCGAGGGGGCGCCGCCCCAGATACGCAGTATTTT.

The table lists this clone with a count of one. The chain joins TRBV27 to TRBJ2-2, with unresolved D. The germline V gene has CDR1 MNHEY and CDR2 SMNVEV (reference sequence). Deletions cut 5 bases from V and 7 bases from J, with 5 bases between. The CDR3 runs to 11 residues. The CDR3 region is CASSTRGELFF. DNA of the CDR3: TGTGCCAGCAGTACTCGCGGGGAGCTGTTTTTT.

The V call is TRBV7-8, the J call TRBJ2-5; no clear D. Per germline, CDR1 SGHVS and CDR2 FQNEAQ. The V gene lost 7 bases and the J gene lost 0 bases, with 15 bases spanning the gap. The CDR3 is 15 residues long. The CDR3 DNA reads as TGTGCCAGCAAGGCCAGACTCCAGTACCAAGAGACCCAGTACTTC. Translated, it gives CASKARLQYQETQYF.

The rearrangement joins TRBV28 to TRBJ2-7; no reliable D call. This CDR3 is 11 amino acids long. Germline CDR1 and CDR2: MDHEN and SYDVKM. V was trimmed by 3 bases and J by 10 bases, leaving 10 bases between them. The CDR3 DNA is TGTGCCAGCAGTTTCCTCGGTGGACAGTACTTC. It specifies CASSFLGGQYF.

To note about this clone: Other DNA sequences in the sample encode the same CDR3. The CDR3, as DNA: TGTGCCAGTAGTATAGGTGGGGAGACCCAGTACTTC. It yields the protein CASSIGGETQYF. The gene calls are TRBV19 and TRBJ2-5; D is ambiguous. Germline V gives CDR1 LNHDA, CDR2 SQIVND (reference sequence). CDR3 length equals 12 residues. The V end lost 1 base, the J end lost 5 bases, and 5 bases lay between the germline ends.

J is TRBJ1-1 and V is TRBV11-1, with D tentatively TRBD1 (6 bases). V was clipped by 6 bases and J by 1 base, with 12 bases between them. The CDR3 contains 14 residues. Germline V gene lookup returns CDR1 SGHAT and CDR2 FQDESV (reference sequence). CDR3 region: CASRPGQQNTEAFF. For the CDR3, the DNA is TGTGCCAGCAGACCCGGACAGCAGAACACTGAAGCTTTCTTT.

This chain links TRBV19 with TRBJ1-1, with TRBD1 matching over 9 bases. The CDR3 length is 15 residues. Losses at the gene ends were 2 bases for V and 1 base for J; bases not matched to a gene: 2. Germline CDR1 reads LNHDA; CDR2 reads SQIVND (reference sequence). The CDR3 is CASSITGGWNTEAFF. The CDR3 DNA sequence: TGTGCCAGTAGTATAACAGGGGGCTGGAACACTGAAGCTTTCTTT. Together with reference TRBV19 and TRBJ1-1, the CDR3 gives the full variable domain: DGGITQSPKYLFRKEGQNVTLSCEQNLNHDAMYWYRQDPGQGLRLIYYSQIVNDFQKGDIAEGYSVSREKKESFPLTVTSAQKNPTAFYLCASSITGGWNTEAFFGQGTRLTVV.

This clone was detected only once. The chain employs TRBV5-1 and TRBJ2-2; 7 positions agree with TRBD1. Looked up from germline, CDR1 is SGHRS and CDR2 is YFSETQ. V was clipped by 0 bases and J by 2 bases; unmatched bases: 10. The CDR3 spans 18 residues. The CDR3 nucleotides read TGCGCCAGCAGCTTGGCCCCAGGGGGTATTTTAAACACCGGGGAGCTGTTTTTT. Translating it yields CASSLAPGGILNTGELFF. The complete variable domain, with remaining parts taken from reference TRBV5-1 and TRBJ2-2, reads KAGVTQTPRYLIKTRGQQVTLSCSPISGHRSVSWYQQTPGQGLQFLFEYFSETQRNKGNFPGRFSGRQFSNSRSEMNVSTLELGDSALYLCASSLAPGGILNTGELFFGEGSRLTVL.

The rearrangement joins TRBV14 to TRBJ2-2; TRBD2 agrees at 9 bases. CDR1 and CDR2 from the germline V gene are SGHDN and FVKESK. There are 17 residues in the CDR3. Unmatched junction bases numbered 9, after V lost 5 bases and J lost 2 bases. CDR3 coding DNA: TGTGCCAGCAGCGAACGCCGACTAGCGGACAACACCGGGGAGCTGTTTTTT. Its translation is CASSERRLADNTGELFF.

The V and J genes are TRBV19 and TRBJ2-1; D is possibly TRBD2 (5 bases). The CDR3 is 16 amino acids. CDR1 LNHDA and CDR2 SQIVND come from the germline V gene (reference sequence). V was clipped by 4 bases and J by 8 bases, with 21 bases between them. In nucleotides, the CDR3 is TGTGCCAGTAGTACCACCGGGGTAGCTACCTTGGATGAGCAGTTCTTC. As protein: CASSTTGVATLDEQFF.

This rearrangement joins TRBV7-2 to TRBJ1-1; the D is unclear. Trimming stripped 6 bases from V and 5 bases from J, with 19 bases between. CDR1 and CDR2 from the germline V gene are SGHTA and FQGNSA. The CDR3 has 15 amino acids. CDR3 protein: CASSRRAPRPTEAFF. Written as DNA, the CDR3 is TGTGCCAGCAGTAGGCGGGCACCTCGACCAACTGAAGCTTTCTTT.

CDR3: CASPSGDTSTDTQYF. The CDR3 DNA sequence: TGTGCCAGCCCCAGCGGGGACACCAGCACAGATACGCAGTATTTT. V usage is TRBV5-5 and J usage is TRBJ2-3; possibly TRBD2 for D (7 bases). V lost 7 bases to trimming and J lost 0 bases, with 15 bases between them. Germline CDR1 SGHKS, CDR2 YYEKEE (reference sequence). This CDR3 spans 15 amino acids.

The chain couples TRBV4-2 to TRBJ2-1; 8 bases are shared with TRBD2. This CDR3 is 16 amino acids long. V lost 1 base, J lost 7 bases, and 9 bases stayed unmatched. CDR1 and CDR2 from the germline V gene are LGHNA and YNFKEQ. As DNA, the CDR3 is TGTGCCAGCAGCCAAGCCGGGACTAGGGACGGTAATGAGCAGTTCTTC. It specifies CASSQAGTRDGNEQFF.

The V and J genes are TRBV28 and TRBJ1-2, with TRBD1 identical over 12 bases. The CDR3 has 14 amino acids. V was clipped by 5 bases and J by 11 bases; unmatched bases: 9. CDR1 is MDHEN and CDR2 is SYDVKM in the germline V gene. The chain's CDR3 is CASSRPGQGARYTF. The CDR3 DNA reads TGTGCCAGCAGTCGTCCGGGACAGGGGGCCCGATACACCTTC.

The gene calls are TRBV7-3 and TRBJ1-1; a possible D gene is TRBD1 (6 bases). The CDR3 length is 15 residues. Germline CDR1 reads SGHTA; CDR2 reads FQGTGA. V was shortened by 1 base and J by 1 base, with 10 bases between the two germline ends. CDR3 in amino acids: CASSLSSGANTEAFF. DNA of the CDR3: TGTGCCAGCAGCTTAAGTTCAGGGGCGAACACTGAAGCTTTCTTT.

The chain is built from TRBV6-5 and TRBJ1-6, with D perhaps matching TRBD1 (6 bases). The V gene lost 5 bases and the J gene lost 8 bases, with 16 bases spanning the gap. There are 15 residues in the CDR3. Germline CDR1 and CDR2: MNHEY and SVGAGI. The CDR3 reads CASSPLNQGHSPLHF. CDR3 DNA: TGTGCCAGCAGTCCCCTGAACCAGGGGCATTCACCCCTCCACTTT.

The genes are TRBV6-6 and TRBJ2-5, with 7 nucleotides matching TRBD1. The CDR3 spans 14 residues. V dropped 5 bases and J dropped 8; count of bases not matched to a gene: 11. The germline V gene has CDR1 MNHNY and CDR2 SVGAGI (reference sequence). The CDR3 nucleotides are TGTGCCAGCAGTCTCTCAAGAGCAGGGGGTACCCAGTACTTC. Protein product: CASSLSRAGGTQYF.